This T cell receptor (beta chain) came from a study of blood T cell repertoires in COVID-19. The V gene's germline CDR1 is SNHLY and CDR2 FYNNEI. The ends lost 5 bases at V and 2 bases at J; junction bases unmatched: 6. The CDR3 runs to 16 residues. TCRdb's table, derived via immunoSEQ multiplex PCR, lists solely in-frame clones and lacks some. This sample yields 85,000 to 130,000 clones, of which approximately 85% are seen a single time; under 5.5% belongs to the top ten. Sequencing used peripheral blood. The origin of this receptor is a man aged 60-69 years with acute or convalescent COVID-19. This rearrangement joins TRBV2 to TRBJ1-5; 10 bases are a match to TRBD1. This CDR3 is CASSWDRGRGNQPQHF. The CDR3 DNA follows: TGTGCCAGCAGTTGGGACAGGGGAAGAGGCAATCAGCCCCAGCATTTT. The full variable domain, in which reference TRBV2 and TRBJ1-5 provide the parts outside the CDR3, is EPEVTQTPSHQVTQMGQEVILRCVPISNHLYFYWYRQILGQKVEFLVSFYNNEISEKSEIFDDQFSVERPDGSNFTLKIRSTKLEDSAMYFCASSWDRGRGNQPQHFGDGTRLSIL.